The next 17 T cell receptor beta chains were all read from a single sample in a study of beta chain features in type 1 diabetes. Expressed TCRB transcripts were sequenced after all isolated RNA was converted to cDNA. Assay used: immunoSEQ multiplex PCR; TCRdb lists only in-frame clones, some missing. The profile shows 900,000 or so clones, 17% of them singletons. Sequenced: naive CD4+ T cells from blood. These receptors were obtained from a woman aged 18-29 years in good health.

Only a few counts were recorded for this clone. J is TRBJ2-4 and V is TRBV23-1, with TRBD1 matching 9 bases. TRBV23-1 is sorted into the ORF group, with uncertain function. With V trimmed by 10 bases and J by 1 base, 14 bases remained unmatched. CDR3 length: 17 amino acids. CDR3 DNA sequence: TGCGCCACCCGACAGGGGGGGACTGCTGGGGCCAAAAACATTCAGTACTTC. Protein product: CATRQGGTAGAKNIQYF.

The chain links TRBV4-2 to TRBJ2-7, with 9 positions matching TRBD1. The V gene's germline CDR1 is LGHNA and CDR2 YNFKEQ. J lost 2 bases, V lost 0 bases, and 2 bases had no gene match. This CDR3 spans 15 amino acids. The chain's CDR3 is CASSQEGQGPYEQYF. The CDR3 DNA reads TGTGCCAGCAGCCAAGAGGGACAGGGACCCTACGAGCAGTACTTC.

In this sample, this clone turned up a few times. This chain joins TRBV19 and TRBJ1-5, with a possible D match to TRBD1 (6 bases). Per germline, CDR1 LNHDA and CDR2 SQIVND (reference sequence). The CDR3 runs to 15 residues. V was clipped by 6 bases and J by 2 bases, with 14 bases between them. The CDR3 sequence: CASRVQGHGNQPQHF. The CDR3 bases are TGTGCCAGTAGAGTCCAGGGGCACGGCAATCAGCCCCAGCATTTT.

This clone was observed a handful of times. The V call is TRBV25-1, the J call TRBJ1-2; D remains ambiguous. The CDR3 runs 14 residues. Germline CDR1 MGHDK, CDR2 SYGVNS. V was pared by 1 base and J by 5 bases, with 11 bases between. The CDR3 loop reads CASSEFASIYGYTF. Here the CDR3 DNA reads TGTGCCAGCAGTGAATTCGCCTCAATATATGGCTACACCTTC.

The chain recombines TRBV18 with TRBJ2-1, with 8 nucleotides matching TRBD2. Germline values: CDR1 KGHSH, CDR2 LQKENI. Germline trimming cut 3 bases from V and 6 bases from J; bases unmatched to any gene: 4. The CDR3 is 14 residues long. The CDR3 here is CASSPGRATNEQFF. In DNA form, the CDR3 reads TGTGCCAGCTCACCCGGGAGGGCCACCAATGAGCAGTTCTTC.

Comment on this clone: This CDR3 is also generated by other DNA sequences in the sample. The chain combines TRBV11-2 with TRBJ2-7; D is possibly TRBD1 (5 bases). Deletions cut 1 base from V and 4 bases from J, with 8 bases between. The CDR3 loop spans 13 amino acids. Looked up from germline, CDR1 is SGHAT and CDR2 is FQNNGV. The CDR3 nucleotides are TGTGCCAGCAGCTTAGGGACAAATTACGAGCAGTACTTC. Its protein is CASSLGTNYEQYF.

Only a few counts were recorded for this clone. This chain's CDR3 is CASSPPHGQGDDIQYF. The CDR3 DNA follows: TGTGCCAGCTCACCACCTCATGGACAGGGTGACGACATTCAGTACTTC. The chain combines TRBV18 with TRBJ2-4; 8 bases are a match to TRBD1. J lost 8 bases, V lost 0 bases, and 9 bases had no gene match. The germline CDR1 and CDR2 sequences are KGHSH and LQKENI. The CDR3 length is 16 residues.

CDR3 bases: TGTGCCAGCAGCTTCTTTAGGGACCAAGAGACCCAGTACTTC. As protein: CASSFFRDQETQYF. The J gene is TRBJ2-5, the V gene TRBV5-4; D is unresolved. From germline, CDR1 is SGHNT and CDR2 YYREEE (reference sequence). V lost 2 bases and J 0 bases, leaving 8 bases between the germline ends. The CDR3 covers 14 residues.

The V gene is TRBV2, the J gene TRBJ2-5; D call uncertain. Germline CDR1 is SNHLY and CDR2 is FYNNEI. CDR3 size: 14 residues. The V gene lost 2 bases and the J gene lost 0 bases, with 7 bases spanning the gap. This chain's CDR3 is CASSETEYQETQYF. In nucleotides, the CDR3 is TGTGCCAGCAGTGAAACAGAGTACCAAGAGACCCAGTACTTC.

The genes are TRBV10-3 and TRBJ2-6; no firm D call. Germline V gene lookup returns CDR1 ENHRY and CDR2 SYGVKD. This CDR3 region has 16 residues. V shed 2 bases and J shed 0 bases, with 8 bases lying between them. Written as DNA, the CDR3 is TGTGCCATCAGTGAGAGGGCAGGCTCTGGGGCCAACGTCCTGACTTTC. Its translation is CAISERAGSGANVLTF.

This clone occurred a few times. The chain combines TRBV6-5 with TRBJ2-7, with TRBD2 identical over 10 bases. Germline values: CDR1 MNHEY, CDR2 SVGAGI. V trimming: 5 bases; J trimming: 4 bases; junction bases outside the gene matches: 5. The CDR3 is 14 amino acids. In nucleotides, the CDR3 is TGTGCCAGCAGTCCGGGACTAGCGCTGTACGAGCAGTACTTC. Residues: CASSPGLALYEQYF.

The chain carries TRBV10-3 and TRBJ2-7; D possibly matches TRBD1 or TRBD2 (5 bases each). The CDR3 contains 17 residues. Germline loops: CDR1 ENHRY, CDR2 SYGVKD. Trimming removed 2 bases from V and 4 bases from J, with 21 bases in between. CDR3 loop: CAISEANRVPGAYEQYF. The CDR3 DNA is TGTGCCATCAGTGAGGCGAATAGGGTCCCCGGGGCTTACGAGCAGTACTTC.

The chain recombines TRBV15 with TRBJ1-4; TRBD1 agrees at 9 bases. J was trimmed by 10 bases and V by 0 bases; bases with no gene match: 6. From germline, CDR1 is LNHNV and CDR2 YYDKDF (reference sequence). The CDR3 totals 15 residues. Written as DNA, the CDR3 is TGTGCCACCAGCAGAGAACAGGGGGCATGGGGAAAACTGTTTTTT. Amino acids: CATSREQGAWGKLFF.

In its sample, this clone was seen a few times. V is TRBV10-3 and J is TRBJ2-1, with 10 bases identical to TRBD2. The trim removed 3 bases at V and 2 bases at J, leaving 1 base unmatched. Germline CDR1 reads ENHRY; CDR2 reads SYGVKD. This CDR3 region has 15 residues. CDR3: CAISDLAGAYNEQFF. CDR3 in DNA: TGTGCCATCAGTGACCTAGCGGGAGCCTACAATGAGCAGTTCTTC.

The V and J genes are TRBV5-1 and TRBJ2-5; 11 bases fit TRBD1. The CDR3 length is 18 residues. V lost 4 bases, J lost 2 bases, and 13 bases stayed unmatched. The V gene's germline CDR1 is SGHRS and CDR2 YFSETQ. CDR3 residues: CASSKRPGTGGKQETQYF. The CDR3, as DNA: TGCGCCAGCAGCAAACGTCCCGGGACAGGGGGAAAACAAGAGACCCAGTACTTC.

The chain is built from TRBV6-1 and TRBJ2-7; TRBD2 agrees at 13 bases. This CDR3 comprises 15 residues. V lost 6 bases and J lost 3; bases outside the gene matches: 5. Germline-derived CDR1 and CDR2 are MNHNS and SASEGT. The chain's CDR3 is CASSRTSGSIYEQYF. In nucleotides, the CDR3 is TGTGCCAGCAGCAGGACTAGCGGGAGTATCTACGAGCAGTACTTC.

This clone was seen only a few times. The rearrangement links TRBV7-2 to TRBJ2-1; TRBD2 matches at 8 bases. Germline CDR1 reads SGHTA; CDR2 reads FQGNSA. With 1 base clipped from V and 13 bases from J, the junction kept 3 bases outside the gene matches. CDR3 length equals 12 residues. The CDR3 region is CASSLEAGAQFF. The CDR3 nucleotides are TGTGCCAGCAGCTTAGAAGCGGGGGCTCAGTTCTTC.